The T cell receptor (beta chain) described here comes from a study of OX40 agonist ivuxolimab in advanced cancers. Study context: Earlier anti-PD-1, anti-PD-L1 or anti-CTLA-4 therapy was permitted; about 44% had received some.

Trimming took 0 bases from V and 5 from J, leaving 11 bases between them. This CDR3 region has 14 residues. CDR1 is WNHNN, CDR2 SYGVQD, per germline (reference sequence). TCRdb's table, derived via immunoSEQ multiplex PCR, lists solely in-frame clones and lacks some. The sample records under 85,000 clones, nearly 95% being singletons. The sample consisted of CD4+ or CD8+ T cells sorted from blood, taken in a trial of the OX40 agonist ivuxolimab. This receptor was taken from an adult with an advanced solid tumor such as melanoma, head and neck, liver or kidney cancer. The chain combines TRBV10-1 with TRBJ2-7; tentative D call: TRBD1 (5 bases). CDR3 amino acids: CASSESVQGNEQYF. Here the CDR3 DNA reads TGCGCCAGCAGTGAGTCGGTCCAGGGCAACGAGCAGTACTTC.